This T cell receptor (beta chain) was identified in a study of response to subunit inactivated influenza vaccine. Study-wide results and limits: Authors proposed each seasonal influenza vaccination draws in few new T cells.

TCRdb ran MiXCR on the RT-PCR reads and lists one entry per CDR3 protein. The table has more than 700,000 distinct CDR3 sequences, 21% seen once. The CDR3 is 13 amino acids. V was shortened by 7 bases and J by 5 bases, with 12 bases between the two germline ends. This clonotype was observed a handful of times. Its antigen is still unknown. Source: PBMCs from blood, taken more than 4 days after vaccination. This chain joins TRBV12-3 or TRBV12-4 and TRBJ1-5, with D unresolved. The source of this sequence is a man aged 45-65 years who received an inactivated influenza vaccine. This CDR3 reads CASTSGVYQPQHF. The CDR3 coding sequence is TGTGCCAGCACTTCAGGAGTTTATCAGCCCCAGCATTTT.